This T cell receptor beta chain was profiled in a study of T cells after posttransplantation cyclophosphamide. Study results and caveats: Recipient CMV seropositivity and CMV reactivation strongly tracked TRB clonality. Donor-recipient repertoire similarity was low at 1-2 months, rising over year one. TRB overlap between skin or GI tissue T cells and blood was limited.

Sequenced by immunoSEQ multiplex PCR; TCRdb stores in-frame clones only, minus some. The sample has over 15,000 clones, approximately 87% seen once. CDR3 length: 16 amino acids. Germline V CDR1 and CDR2: SGHVS, FQNEAQ. After removal of 2 bases from V and 9 bases from J, the junction contained 8 bases not matched to a gene. On this clone: Its antigen is as yet unknown.

The clonotype was recovered from a man aged 30-40 years in good health and a related stem cell transplant donor. V is TRBV7-8 and J is TRBJ1-6, with 9 bases identical to TRBD1. Sequenced material: memory CD4+ T cells sorted from blood. This CDR3 reads CASSLIWDRVSSPLHF. DNA of the CDR3: TGTGCCAGCAGCTTAATTTGGGACAGGGTATCTTCACCCCTCCACTTT.